These 27 T cell receptor beta chains share one sample of origin, sequenced in a study of shared clonotypes between healthy human individuals. Profiled with immunoSEQ multiplex PCR; TCRdb holds only in-frame clones, not every one. The table has approximately 2.4 million clones, roughly 95% seen once. Sample: naive CD4+ T cells sorted from blood. As to subset: CD45RA+ positively selected. All receptors derive from a man aged 18 to 30 in good health.

The chain has TRBV5-4 and TRBJ2-7, with TRBD2 matching 10 bases. The germline V gene encodes CDR1 SGHNT and CDR2 YYREEE (reference sequence). The V and J ends lost 3 bases and 7 bases, in that order; junction bases with no gene match: 7. This CDR3 region has 14 residues. The DNA of the CDR3 is TGTGCCAGCAGCTCCACTAGCGGGGCGGGAGAGCAGTACTTC. Translated: CASSSTSGAGEQYF.

The chain links TRBV27 to TRBJ2-5, with D hard to call. V was clipped by 1 base and J by 5 bases, with 17 bases between them. The CDR3 has 16 amino acids. The germline V gene has CDR1 MNHEY and CDR2 SMNVEV (reference sequence). The CDR3 sequence is CASSLFHHTAWETQYF. DNA for the CDR3: TGTGCCAGCAGTTTATTTCACCATACCGCTTGGGAGACCCAGTACTTC.

The rearrangement joins TRBV5-1 to TRBJ2-3; 9 nucleotides align to TRBD1. This CDR3 comprises 16 residues. V trimming: 4 bases; J trimming: 1 base; junction bases outside the gene matches: 7. Germline-derived CDR1 and CDR2 are SGHRS and YFSETQ. The CDR3 DNA reads as TGCGCCAGCAGCCCGGAGGGACAGGGACGCACAGATACGCAGTATTTT. Amino acid sequence: CASSPEGQGRTDTQYF.

The rearrangement uses TRBV6-1 and TRBJ2-5; 8 bases are a match to TRBD1. CDR3 length: 12 amino acids. Germline CDR1 and CDR2: MNHNS and SASEGT. The V and J ends lost 11 bases and 1 base, in that order; junction bases with no gene match: 3. CDR3 in amino acids: CACDRGQETQYF. CDR3 bases: TGTGCCTGCGACAGGGGCCAAGAGACCCAGTACTTC.

V is TRBV6-1 and J is TRBJ1-6; D may be TRBD1 (5 bases). CDR3 length equals 15 residues. Per the germline V gene, CDR1 is MNHNS and CDR2 is SASEGT. Trimming took 5 bases from V and 0 from J, leaving 8 bases between them. Here the CDR3 reads CASSFDSSYNSPLHF. The CDR3 DNA reads TGTGCCAGCAGTTTTGACAGCTCCTATAATTCACCCCTCCACTTT.

The genes are TRBV6-5 and TRBJ1-5; TRBD1 aligns across 7 bases. V lost 0 bases, J lost 4 bases, and 3 bases stayed unmatched. The CDR3 runs to 15 residues. Germline V gene lookup returns CDR1 MNHEY and CDR2 SVGAGI. CDR3 amino acids: CASSYSTGLNQPQHF. The CDR3 region has the DNA TGTGCCAGCAGTTACTCGACAGGGCTTAATCAGCCCCAGCATTTT.

Comments on this clone: Other DNA sequences of this sample code for an identical CDR3. This chain links TRBV5-1 with TRBJ2-2; TRBD1 matches 7 bases. The CDR3 runs to 15 residues. With V trimmed by 3 bases and J by 0 bases, 2 bases remained unmatched. CDR1 and CDR2 (germline): SGHRS, YFSETQ. The chain's CDR3 is CASSSGQPNTGELFF. The CDR3 coding sequence is TGCGCCAGCAGCTCGGGACAGCCGAACACCGGGGAGCTGTTTTTT. The whole variable domain, filled in from reference TRBV5-1 and TRBJ2-2, reads KAGVTQTPRYLIKTRGQQVTLSCSPISGHRSVSWYQQTPGQGLQFLFEYFSETQRNKGNFPGRFSGRQFSNSRSEMNVSTLELGDSALYLCASSSGQPNTGELFFGEGSRLTVL.

The rearrangement uses TRBV19 and TRBJ2-5; the D gene is possibly TRBD1 (5 bases). The CDR3 has 16 amino acids. V lost 3 bases, J lost 2 bases, and 16 bases lay in between. CDR1 and CDR2 from the germline V gene are LNHDA and SQIVND (reference sequence). Written as DNA, the CDR3 is TGTGCCAGTAGTATGGCAGGGCCCTTCTTTCAAGAGACCCAGTACTTC. This encodes CASSMAGPFFQETQYF.

The chain joins TRBV27 to TRBJ1-2; D not certain. Per the germline V gene, CDR1 is MNHEY and CDR2 is SMNVEV (reference sequence). The length of the CDR3 is 14 residues. V was shortened by 6 bases and J by 7 bases, with 18 bases between the two germline ends. DNA of the CDR3: TGTGCCAGCAGCCGTCTGGAGGAGATGGGTGGCTACACCTTC. As protein: CASSRLEEMGGYTF.

The table lists this clone with a count of one. This chain connects TRBV5-1 to TRBJ1-4; 8 nucleotides match TRBD1. The CDR3 is 14 residues long. Losses at the gene ends were 4 bases for V and 8 bases for J; bases not matched to a gene: 7. Germline V gives CDR1 SGHRS, CDR2 YFSETQ. Written as DNA, the CDR3 is TGCGCCAGCAGCCCTCAGACAGGGGACGAAAAACTGTTTTTT. It translates to CASSPQTGDEKLFF.

The V gene is TRBV4-2, the J gene TRBJ2-2; D tentatively fits TRBD1 or TRBD2 (6 bases each). Trimming took off 1 base at V and 3 bases at J, with 12 bases between the two ends. Per germline, CDR1 LGHNA and CDR2 YNFKEQ. This CDR3 spans 16 amino acids. CDR3 residues: CASSQGRGQDTGELFF. CDR3 DNA sequence: TGTGCCAGCAGCCAAGGGCGGGGACAAGACACCGGGGAGCTGTTTTTT.

The CDR3 here is CASSRTIRDRGFLNTEAFF. The DNA for the CDR3 is TGTGCCAGCAGTCGAACCATCCGGGACAGGGGCTTTTTGAACACTGAAGCTTTCTTT. The chain employs TRBV27 and TRBJ1-1; 10 bases align to TRBD1. From germline, CDR1 is MNHEY and CDR2 SMNVEV (reference sequence). The CDR3 is 19 residues long. J lost 0 bases, V lost 5 bases, and 15 bases had no gene match.

The chain has TRBV21-1 and TRBJ1-4; the D call in the table, TRBD1, was not verified against the DNA. TRBV21-1 is an annotated pseudogene. The CDR3 runs to 15 residues. CDR3 in DNA: TGTGCCAGCAGAATACCGGGACAGATAAATGAAAAACTGTTTTTT. As protein: CASRIPGQINEKLFF.

The rearrangement joins TRBV4-1 to TRBJ2-5; 7 nucleotides line up with TRBD1. CDR3 length: 16 amino acids. Unmatched junction bases numbered 9, after V lost 0 bases and J lost 5 bases. The germline V gene encodes CDR1 MGHRA and CDR2 YSYEKL. The CDR3 is CASSQDRAGGRETQYF. CDR3 nucleotide sequence: TGCGCCAGCAGCCAAGATCGGGCAGGGGGTCGGGAGACCCAGTACTTC.

On this clone itself: Within the sample, other DNA sequences also encode this same CDR3. The chain has TRBV2 and TRBJ2-1; D possibly corresponds to TRBD2 (5 bases). Trimming took off 9 bases at V and 0 bases at J, with 12 bases between the two ends. CDR3 length equals 14 residues. CDR1 is SNHLY and CDR2 is FYNNEI in the germline V gene. This CDR3 reads CASSDKSSYNEQFF. The CDR3 coding sequence is TGTGCCAGTAGCGATAAGAGCTCCTACAATGAGCAGTTCTTC.

The chain links TRBV6-6 to TRBJ2-3; D ambiguous. The V gene lost 4 bases and the J gene lost 4 bases, with 12 bases spanning the gap. Germline-derived CDR1 and CDR2 are MNHNY and SVGAGI (reference sequence). There are 14 residues in the CDR3. The CDR3 sequence is CASSFPRWPDTQYF. DNA of the CDR3: TGTGCCAGCAGTTTCCCCCGGTGGCCAGATACGCAGTATTTT.

This clone was seen only once. This chain links TRBV4-1 with TRBJ1-2, with unresolved D. The CDR3 runs 15 residues. Germline V gives CDR1 MGHRA, CDR2 YSYEKL. V was trimmed by 0 bases and J by 4 bases, leaving 12 bases between them. CDR3 sequence: CASSQESRTAYGYTF. DNA of the CDR3: TGCGCCAGCAGCCAAGAATCCAGGACCGCCTATGGCTACACCTTC.

This clone has only one observation. The genes are TRBV11-2 and TRBJ2-1; TRBD1 is a possible D gene (6 bases). V was shortened by 7 bases and J by 7 bases, with 23 bases between the two germline ends. Germline lookup yields CDR1 SGHAT and CDR2 FQNNGV. The length of the CDR3 is 16 residues. This chain's CDR3 is CASTRADRTGLNEQFF. CDR3 DNA sequence: TGTGCCAGCACCCGGGCGGATCGCACAGGGTTAAATGAGCAGTTCTTC.

This clone was picked up one time. This chain connects TRBV7-6 to TRBJ2-3, with 7 bases lining up with TRBD1. The CDR3 has 19 amino acids. CDR1 is SGHVS, CDR2 FNYEAQ, per germline. V gave up 1 base and J gave up 0 bases; unmatched junction bases: 13. The CDR3, as DNA: TGTGCCAGCAGCTTAGAAGGGGGCGGCTCACTCTCTAGCACAGATACGCAGTATTTT. Protein: CASSLEGGGSLSSTDTQYF.

The chain combines TRBV6-6 with TRBJ2-7; no definite D call. The CDR3 contains 14 residues. Trimming removed 0 bases from V and 5 bases from J, with 11 bases in between. Per germline, CDR1 MNHNY and CDR2 SVGAGI (reference sequence). CDR3 region: CASSYSKVLDEQYF. CDR3 nucleotide sequence: TGTGCCAGCAGTTACTCGAAGGTCCTTGACGAGCAGTACTTC.

This CDR3 is CASSPQGKGRATEAFF. CDR3 coding DNA: TGCGCCAGCAGCCCCCAAGGTAAGGGGCGGGCCACTGAAGCTTTCTTT. This chain links TRBV4-1 with TRBJ1-1; perhaps TRBD1 as D (5 bases). Deletions cut 4 bases from V and 4 bases from J, with 19 bases between. The CDR3 is 16 residues long. Germline V lookup: CDR1 MGHRA, CDR2 YSYEKL.

This chain links TRBV18 with TRBJ1-2; D gene unclear. Trimming took 4 bases from V and 0 from J, leaving 12 bases between them. Germline lookup yields CDR1 KGHSH and CDR2 LQKENI. The CDR3 is 15 amino acids. The CDR3 nucleotides read TGTGCCAGCTCACTAGAAACACTATCTAACTATGGCTACACCTTC. It translates to CASSLETLSNYGYTF.

The chain employs TRBV5-1 and TRBJ2-5; 10 bases align to TRBD2. Trimming at V came to 4 bases and at J to 5 bases, leaving 8 bases not matched to a gene. Germline CDR1 is SGHRS and CDR2 is YFSETQ. The CDR3 is 15 amino acids. The CDR3 DNA is TGCGCCAGCAGCGACAGCGGGGGGGCCGGGGAGACCCAGTACTTC. Encoded protein: CASSDSGGAGETQYF.

The rearrangement uses TRBV4-2 and TRBJ1-4; D remains unclear. The CDR3 spans 15 residues. The germline CDR1 and CDR2 sequences are LGHNA and YNFKEQ. V was shortened by 7 bases and J by 4 bases, with 16 bases between the two germline ends. CDR3 in DNA: TGTGCCAGCACCCCCTCAGTACTAAATAATGAAAAACTGTTTTTT. Translating gives CASTPSVLNNEKLFF.

This sequence joins TRBV2 and TRBJ2-4, with 7 nucleotides matching TRBD1. This CDR3 is built from 19 residues. V shed 6 bases and J 3 bases; nucleotides not matched to a gene: 20. Germline CDR1 SNHLY, CDR2 FYNNEI. This CDR3 is CASSKLLPLNRGYKNIQYF. The CDR3 nucleotides are TGTGCCAGCAGCAAACTCCTCCCACTTAACAGGGGCTACAAAAACATTCAGTACTTC.

The gene calls are TRBV7-9 and TRBJ1-6; 8 nucleotides line up with TRBD1. J gave up 4 bases and V 5 bases, and 1 base lay outside the gene matches. The CDR3 runs 14 residues. Germline V gene sequence: CDR1 SEHNR, CDR2 FQNEAQ (reference sequence). This CDR3 reads CASSRQGYNSPLHF. In nucleotides, the CDR3 is TGTGCCAGCAGCCGACAGGGGTATAATTCACCCCTCCACTTT.

The chain combines TRBV2 with TRBJ2-1; D gene unclear. Germline CDR1 reads SNHLY; CDR2 reads FYNNEI. V shed 5 bases and J shed 0 bases, with 14 bases lying between them. This CDR3 comprises 16 residues. CDR3 loop: CASSPPTDFSYNEQFF. The CDR3 bases are TGTGCCAGCAGTCCCCCGACGGATTTCTCCTACAATGAGCAGTTCTTC.